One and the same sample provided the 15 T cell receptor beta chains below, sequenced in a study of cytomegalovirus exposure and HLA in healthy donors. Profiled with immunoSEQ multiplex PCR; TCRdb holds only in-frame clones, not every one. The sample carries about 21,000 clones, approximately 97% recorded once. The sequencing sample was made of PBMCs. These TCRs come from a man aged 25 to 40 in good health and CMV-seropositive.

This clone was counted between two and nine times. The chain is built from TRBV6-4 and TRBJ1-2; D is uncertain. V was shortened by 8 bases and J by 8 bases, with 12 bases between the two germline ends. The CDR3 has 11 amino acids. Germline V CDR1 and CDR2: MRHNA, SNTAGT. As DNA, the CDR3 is TGTGCCAGCTCGTCGACACGAGGCTACACCTTC. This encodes CASSSTRGYTF.

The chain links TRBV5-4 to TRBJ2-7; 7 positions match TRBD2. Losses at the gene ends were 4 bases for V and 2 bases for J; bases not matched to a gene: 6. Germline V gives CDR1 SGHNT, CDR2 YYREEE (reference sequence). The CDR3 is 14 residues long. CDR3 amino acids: CASSDGLVAYEQYF. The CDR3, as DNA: TGTGCCAGCAGCGACGGACTAGTAGCCTACGAGCAGTACTTC.

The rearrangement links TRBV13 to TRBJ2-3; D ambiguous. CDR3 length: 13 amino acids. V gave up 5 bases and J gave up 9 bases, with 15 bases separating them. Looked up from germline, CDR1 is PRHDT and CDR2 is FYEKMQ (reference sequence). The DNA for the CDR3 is TGTGCCAGCAGCCCGGAGAGTACACCCACGCAGTATTTT. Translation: CASSPESTPTQYF.

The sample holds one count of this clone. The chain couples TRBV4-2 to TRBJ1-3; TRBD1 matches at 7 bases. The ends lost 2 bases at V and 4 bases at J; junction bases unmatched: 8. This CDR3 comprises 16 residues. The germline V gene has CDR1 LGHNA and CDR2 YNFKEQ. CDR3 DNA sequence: TGTGCCAGCAGCCAACCGACAGGGTATATAGGAAACACCATATATTTT. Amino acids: CASSQPTGYIGNTIYF.

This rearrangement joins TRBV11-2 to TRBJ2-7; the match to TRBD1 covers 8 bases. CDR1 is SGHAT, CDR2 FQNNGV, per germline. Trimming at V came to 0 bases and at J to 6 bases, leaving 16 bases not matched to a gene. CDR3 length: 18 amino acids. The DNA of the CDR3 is TGTGCCAGCAGCTTAGAGCGCGGAGGGTTAGCAGGGGGCTCCGAGCAGTACTTC. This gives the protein CASSLERGGLAGGSEQYF.

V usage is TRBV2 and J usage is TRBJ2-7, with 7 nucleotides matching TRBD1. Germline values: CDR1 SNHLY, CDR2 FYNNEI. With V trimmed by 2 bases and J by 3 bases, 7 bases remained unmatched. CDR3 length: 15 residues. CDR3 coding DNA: TGTGCCAGCAGTGAACTCAAGGGGGCGCGCTACGAGCAGTACTTC. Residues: CASSELKGARYEQYF. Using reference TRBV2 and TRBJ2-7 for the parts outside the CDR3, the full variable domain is EPEVTQTPSHQVTQMGQEVILRCVPISNHLYFYWYRQILGQKVEFLVSFYNNEISEKSEIFDDQFSVERPDGSNFTLKIRSTKLEDSAMYFCASSELKGARYEQYFGPGTRLTVT.

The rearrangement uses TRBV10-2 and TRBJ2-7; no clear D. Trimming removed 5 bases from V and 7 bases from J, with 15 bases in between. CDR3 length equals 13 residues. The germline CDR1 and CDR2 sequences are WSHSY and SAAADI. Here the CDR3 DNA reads TGCGCCAGCAGTATTGGGCCGACAACGGAGCAGTACTTC. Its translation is CASSIGPTTEQYF.

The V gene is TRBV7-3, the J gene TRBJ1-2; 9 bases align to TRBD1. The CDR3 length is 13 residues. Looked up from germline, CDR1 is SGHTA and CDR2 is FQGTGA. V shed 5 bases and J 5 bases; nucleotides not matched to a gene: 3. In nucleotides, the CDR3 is TGTGCCAGCAGCCGTGGGACAGGGTATGGCTACACCTTC. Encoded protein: CASSRGTGYGYTF. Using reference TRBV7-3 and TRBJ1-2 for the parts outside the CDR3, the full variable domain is GAGVSQTPSNKVTEKGKYVELRCDPISGHTALYWYRQSLGQGPEFLIYFQGTGAADDSGLPNDRFFAVRPEGSVSTLKIQRTERGDSAVYLCASSRGTGYGYTFGSGTRLTVV.

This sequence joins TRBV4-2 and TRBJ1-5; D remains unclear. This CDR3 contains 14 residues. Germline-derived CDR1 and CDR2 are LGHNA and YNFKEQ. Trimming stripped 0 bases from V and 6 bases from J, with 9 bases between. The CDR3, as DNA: TGTGCCAGCAGCCAAGACACACCCACTCAGCCCCAGCATTTT. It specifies CASSQDTPTQPQHF.

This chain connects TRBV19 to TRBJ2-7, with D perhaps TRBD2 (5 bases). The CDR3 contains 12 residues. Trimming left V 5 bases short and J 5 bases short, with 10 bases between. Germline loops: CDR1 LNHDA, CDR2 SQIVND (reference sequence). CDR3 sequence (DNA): TGTGCCAGTAGTCCGGACTTCGACGAGCAGTACTTC. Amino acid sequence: CASSPDFDEQYF. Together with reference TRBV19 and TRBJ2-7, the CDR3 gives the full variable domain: DGGITQSPKYLFRKEGQNVTLSCEQNLNHDAMYWYRQDPGQGLRLIYYSQIVNDFQKGDIAEGYSVSREKKESFPLTVTSAQKNPTAFYLCASSPDFDEQYFGPGTRLTVT.

The CDR3 nucleotides are TGTGCCAGCAGGACCAACAGGGACCACAATCAGCCCCAGCATTTT. Translating it yields CASRTNRDHNQPQHF. This chain links TRBV6-5 with TRBJ1-5; tentative D call: TRBD1 (6 bases). The ends were cut back, 6 bases at V and 3 bases at J, with 15 bases in the middle. Germline CDR1 MNHEY, CDR2 SVGAGI. The CDR3 consists of 15 residues.

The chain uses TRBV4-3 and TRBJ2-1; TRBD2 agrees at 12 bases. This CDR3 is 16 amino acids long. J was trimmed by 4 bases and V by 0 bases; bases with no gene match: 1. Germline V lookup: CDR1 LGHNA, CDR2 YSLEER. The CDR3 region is CASSQDGTSGYNEQFF. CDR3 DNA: TGCGCCAGCAGCCAAGATGGGACTAGCGGGTACAATGAGCAGTTCTTC.

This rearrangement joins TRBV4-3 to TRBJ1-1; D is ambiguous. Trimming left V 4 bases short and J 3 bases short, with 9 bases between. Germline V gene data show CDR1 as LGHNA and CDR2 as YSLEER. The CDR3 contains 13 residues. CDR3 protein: CASSPSDHTEAFF. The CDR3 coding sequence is TGCGCCAGCAGCCCGAGCGATCACACTGAAGCTTTCTTT.

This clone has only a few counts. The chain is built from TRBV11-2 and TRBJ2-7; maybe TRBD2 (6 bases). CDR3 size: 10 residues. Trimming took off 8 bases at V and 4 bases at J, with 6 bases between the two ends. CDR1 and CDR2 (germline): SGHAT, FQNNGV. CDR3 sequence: CASGGYEQYF. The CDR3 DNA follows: TGTGCCAGCGGGGGGTACGAGCAGTACTTC.

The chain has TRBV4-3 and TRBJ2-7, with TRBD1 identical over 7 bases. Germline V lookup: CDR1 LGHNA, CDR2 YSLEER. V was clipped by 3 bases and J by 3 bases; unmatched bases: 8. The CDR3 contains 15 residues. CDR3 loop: CASSQDRHVFYEQYF. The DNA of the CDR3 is TGCGCCAGCAGCCAGGACAGGCATGTTTTCTACGAGCAGTACTTC.